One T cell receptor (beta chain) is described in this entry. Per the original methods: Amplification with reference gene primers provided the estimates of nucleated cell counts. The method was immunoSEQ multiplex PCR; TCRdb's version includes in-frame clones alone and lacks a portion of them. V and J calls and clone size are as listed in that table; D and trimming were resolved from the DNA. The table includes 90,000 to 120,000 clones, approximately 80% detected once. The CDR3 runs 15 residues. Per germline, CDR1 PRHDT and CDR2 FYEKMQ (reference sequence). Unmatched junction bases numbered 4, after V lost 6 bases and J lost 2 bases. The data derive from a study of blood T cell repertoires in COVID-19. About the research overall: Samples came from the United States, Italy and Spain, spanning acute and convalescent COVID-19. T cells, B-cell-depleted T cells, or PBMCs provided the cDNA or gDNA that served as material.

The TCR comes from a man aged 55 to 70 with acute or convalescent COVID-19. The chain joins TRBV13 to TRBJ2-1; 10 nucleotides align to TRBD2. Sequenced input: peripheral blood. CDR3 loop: CASRIAGGPYNEQFF. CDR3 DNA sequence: TGTGCCAGCAGGATAGCGGGAGGCCCCTACAATGAGCAGTTCTTC.